This T cell receptor (beta chain) appears in the sequencing data of a study of regulatory T cells in long-lasting Graves disease. Trimming cost V 0 bases and J 5 bases, with 7 bases left between them. CDR3 length equals 14 residues. The germline V gene encodes CDR1 SGHAT and CDR2 FQDESV (reference sequence). Time point specified: newly diagnosed GD, antithyroid drugs for less than 3 months. Extracted PBMC RNA gave rise to the TCR library. Libraries of TCR beta came from iRepertoire HTBI primers plus Arm-PCR of CDR3 regions. TCRdb reprocessed the multiplex PCR reads via MiXCR and lists one record per CDR3 protein. The sample shows about 530,000 distinct CDR3 sequences, 15% to 20% of them seen only once. These same data were also listed under a study on T cells in Graves' hyperthyroidism and ophthalmopathy. As reported in that work: In the first-round RT-PCR of the TCR CDR3, the HTBI primer set was used. The model anticipated ophthalmopathy a median around six months pre-onset.

This sequence joins TRBV11-1 and TRBJ1-4; D possibly corresponds to TRBD1 (5 bases). Sequencing used peripheral blood mononuclear cells (PBMCs), obtained at new diagnosis, from a patient treated with antithyroid drugs. The TCR originated in a woman aged 40-65 years with Graves disease. Here the CDR3 reads CASSLAGLNEKLFF. In DNA, the CDR3 is TGTGCCAGCAGCTTAGCGGGACTGAATGAAAAACTGTTTTTT. Full variable domain (rest looked up from reference TRBV11-1 and TRBJ1-4): EAEVAQSPRYKITEKSQAVAFWCDPISGHATLYWYRQILGQGPELLVQFQDESVVDDSQLPKDRFSAERLKGVDSTLKIQPAELGDSAMYLCASSLAGLNEKLFFGSGTQLSVL.